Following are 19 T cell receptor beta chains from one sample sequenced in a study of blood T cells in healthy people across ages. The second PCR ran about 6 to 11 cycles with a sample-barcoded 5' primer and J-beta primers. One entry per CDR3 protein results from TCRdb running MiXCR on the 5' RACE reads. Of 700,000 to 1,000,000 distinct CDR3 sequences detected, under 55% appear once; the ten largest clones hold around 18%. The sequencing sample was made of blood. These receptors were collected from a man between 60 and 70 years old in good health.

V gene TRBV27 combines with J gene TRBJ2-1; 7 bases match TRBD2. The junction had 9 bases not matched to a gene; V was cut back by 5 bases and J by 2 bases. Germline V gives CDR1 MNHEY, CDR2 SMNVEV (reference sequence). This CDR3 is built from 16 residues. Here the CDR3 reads CASSQEAGFTYNEQFF. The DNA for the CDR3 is TGTGCCAGCAGTCAGGAAGCGGGGTTTACCTACAATGAGCAGTTCTTC.

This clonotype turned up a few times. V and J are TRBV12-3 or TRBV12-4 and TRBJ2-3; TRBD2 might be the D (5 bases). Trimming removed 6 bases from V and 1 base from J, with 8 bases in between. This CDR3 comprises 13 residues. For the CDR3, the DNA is TGTGCCAGCAGGAGGACTGGCACAGATACGCAGTATTTT. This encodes CASRRTGTDTQYF.

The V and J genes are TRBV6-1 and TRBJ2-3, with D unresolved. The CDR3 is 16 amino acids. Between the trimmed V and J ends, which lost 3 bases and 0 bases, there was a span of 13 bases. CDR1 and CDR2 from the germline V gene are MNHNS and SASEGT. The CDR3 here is CASSDWGTFSTDTQYF. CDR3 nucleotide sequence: TGTGCCAGCAGTGACTGGGGTACTTTTAGCACAGATACGCAGTATTTT.

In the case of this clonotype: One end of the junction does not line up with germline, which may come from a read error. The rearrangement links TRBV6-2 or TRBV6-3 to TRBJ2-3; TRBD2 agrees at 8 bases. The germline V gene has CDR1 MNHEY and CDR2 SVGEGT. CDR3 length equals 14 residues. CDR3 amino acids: CAGSLWGLGDTQYF. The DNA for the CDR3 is TGTGCCGGCAGTCTCTGGGGACTAGGAGATACGCAGTATTTT.

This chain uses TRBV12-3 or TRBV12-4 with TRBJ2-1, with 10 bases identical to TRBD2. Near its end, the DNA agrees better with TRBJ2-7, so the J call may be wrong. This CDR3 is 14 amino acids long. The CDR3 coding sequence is TGTGCCAGCAAAGGACTAGCGGCTTACAATGAGCAGTACTTC. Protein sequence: CASKGLAAYNEQYF.

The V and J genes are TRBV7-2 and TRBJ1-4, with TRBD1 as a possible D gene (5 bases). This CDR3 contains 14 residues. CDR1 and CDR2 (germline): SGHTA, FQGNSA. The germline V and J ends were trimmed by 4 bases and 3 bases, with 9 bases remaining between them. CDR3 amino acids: CASSSGGANEKLFF. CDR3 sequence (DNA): TGTGCCAGCAGCTCGGGGGGGGCTAATGAAAAACTGTTTTTT.

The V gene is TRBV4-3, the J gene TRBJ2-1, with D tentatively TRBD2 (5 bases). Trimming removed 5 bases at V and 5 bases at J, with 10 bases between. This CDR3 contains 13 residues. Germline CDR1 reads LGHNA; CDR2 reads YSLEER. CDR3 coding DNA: TGCGCCAGCAGCATGGGGAGAAACAATGAGCAGTTCTTC. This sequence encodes CASSMGRNNEQFF.

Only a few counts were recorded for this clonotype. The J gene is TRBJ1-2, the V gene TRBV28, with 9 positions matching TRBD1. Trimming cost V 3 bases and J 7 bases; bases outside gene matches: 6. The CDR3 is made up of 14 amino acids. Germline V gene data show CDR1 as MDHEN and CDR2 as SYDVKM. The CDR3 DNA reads TGTGCCAGCAGTTTGGGACAGGGTCGTTTTGGCTACACCTTC. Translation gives CASSLGQGRFGYTF.

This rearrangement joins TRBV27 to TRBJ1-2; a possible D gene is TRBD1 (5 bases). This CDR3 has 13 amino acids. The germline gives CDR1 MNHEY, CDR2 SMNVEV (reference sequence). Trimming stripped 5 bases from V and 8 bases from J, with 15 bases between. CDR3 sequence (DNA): TGTGCCAGCAGTGACTACAGGACTGACGGCTACACCTTC. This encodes CASSDYRTDGYTF.

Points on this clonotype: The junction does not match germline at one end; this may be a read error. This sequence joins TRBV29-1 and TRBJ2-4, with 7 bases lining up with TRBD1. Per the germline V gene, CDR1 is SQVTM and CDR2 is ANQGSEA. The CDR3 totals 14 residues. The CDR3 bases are TGCGGCGTTGCTCCGACAGGGCCGAAAAACATTCAGTACTTC. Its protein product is CGVAPTGPKNIQYF.

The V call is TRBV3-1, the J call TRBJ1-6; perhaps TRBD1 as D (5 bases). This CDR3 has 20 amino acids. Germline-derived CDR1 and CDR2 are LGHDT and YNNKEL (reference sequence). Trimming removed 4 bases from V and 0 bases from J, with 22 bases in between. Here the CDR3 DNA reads TGTGCCAGCAGCCCCTTGGGCACAACCGTTGGGGGCTCCTATAATTCACCCCTCCACTTT. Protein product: CASSPLGTTVGGSYNSPLHF. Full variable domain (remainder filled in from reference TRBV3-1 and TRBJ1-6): DTAVSQTPKYLVTQMGNDKSIKCEQNLGHDTMYWYKQDSKKFLKIMFSYNNKELIINETVPNRFSPKSPDKAHLNLHINSLELGDSAVYFCASSPLGTTVGGSYNSPLHFGNGTRLTVT.

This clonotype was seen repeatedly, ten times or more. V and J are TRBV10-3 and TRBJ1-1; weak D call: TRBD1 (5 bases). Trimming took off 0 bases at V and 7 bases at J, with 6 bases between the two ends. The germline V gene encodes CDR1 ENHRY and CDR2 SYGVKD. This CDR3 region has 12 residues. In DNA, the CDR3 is TGTGCCATCAGTGAGTCTAGGGGTGAAGCTTTCTTT. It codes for CAISESRGEAFF.

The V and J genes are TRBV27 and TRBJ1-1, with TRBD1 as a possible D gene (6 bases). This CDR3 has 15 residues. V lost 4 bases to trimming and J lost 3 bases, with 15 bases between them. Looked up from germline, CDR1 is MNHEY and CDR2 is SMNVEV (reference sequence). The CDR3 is CASSSRTDLHTEAFF. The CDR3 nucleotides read TGTGCCAGCAGTTCACGGACAGACCTTCACACTGAAGCTTTCTTT.

The CDR3 DNA reads TGTGCCAGCAGCTTGGTCAGGGGTGGAAATGAAAAACTGTTTTTT. Amino acid sequence: CASSLVRGGNEKLFF. The genes are TRBV5-6 and TRBJ1-4, with D possibly being TRBD1 (6 bases). Germline CDR1 reads SGHDT; CDR2 reads YYEEEE. The germline V and J ends were trimmed by 0 bases and 5 bases, with 11 bases remaining between them. This CDR3 region has 15 residues.

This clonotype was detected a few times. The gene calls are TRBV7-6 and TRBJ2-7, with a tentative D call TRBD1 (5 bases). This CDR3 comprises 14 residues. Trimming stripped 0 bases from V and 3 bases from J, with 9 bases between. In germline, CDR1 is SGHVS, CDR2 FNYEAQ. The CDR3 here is CASSLAAGHYEQYF. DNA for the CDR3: TGTGCCAGCAGCTTAGCAGCAGGGCACTACGAGCAGTACTTC.

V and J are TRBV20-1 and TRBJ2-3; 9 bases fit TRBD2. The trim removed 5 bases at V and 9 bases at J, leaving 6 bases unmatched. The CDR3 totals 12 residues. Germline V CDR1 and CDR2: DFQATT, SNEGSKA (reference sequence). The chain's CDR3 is CSAHLAGTTQYF. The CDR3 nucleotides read TGCAGTGCTCACCTAGCGGGGACAACGCAGTATTTT.

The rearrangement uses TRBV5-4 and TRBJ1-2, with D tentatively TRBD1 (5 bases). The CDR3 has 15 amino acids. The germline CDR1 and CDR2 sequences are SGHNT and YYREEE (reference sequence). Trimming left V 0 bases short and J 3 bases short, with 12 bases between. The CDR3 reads CASSLANTGDYGYTF. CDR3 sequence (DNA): TGTGCCAGCAGCTTGGCAAATACAGGAGACTATGGCTACACCTTC.

For the CDR3, the DNA is TGTGCCAGCAGTGAAGCTAACGGACATAGCTCGTACTTC. This gives the protein CASSEANGHSSYF. The chain is built from TRBV6-1 and TRBJ2-4; TRBD1 might be the D (5 bases). The CDR3 consists of 13 residues. V lost 0 bases, J lost 15 bases, and 15 bases lay in between. The germline CDR1 and CDR2 sequences are MNHNS and SASEGT.

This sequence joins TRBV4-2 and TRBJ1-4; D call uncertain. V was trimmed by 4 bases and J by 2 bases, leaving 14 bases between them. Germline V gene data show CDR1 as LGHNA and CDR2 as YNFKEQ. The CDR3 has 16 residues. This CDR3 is CASSLGKLRTNEKLFF. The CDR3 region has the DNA TGTGCCAGCAGCCTAGGGAAATTGAGGACTAATGAAAAACTGTTTTTT.